The 25 T cell receptor beta chains reported below all come from one sample, sequenced in a study of CD8 T cells in Susac syndrome. Reverse transcription of roughly 0.45 to 1 ug RNA was carried out with random hexamers. TCRdb re-called the immunoSEQ multiplex PCR reads through MiXCR, storing one row per CDR3 protein. The profile shows about 290,000 distinct CDR3 sequences, over 75% of them singletons. Sequenced input: CD8+ T cells from PBMCs. These receptors were taken from a human donor with multiple sclerosis.

The V call is TRBV24-1, the J call TRBJ2-5, with TRBD2 as a possible D gene (5 bases). Germline CDR1 is KGHDR and CDR2 is SFDVKD. V was clipped by 0 bases and J by 4 bases, with 20 bases between them. This CDR3 comprises 18 residues. The CDR3 coding sequence is TGTGCCACCAGTGATTTGCCGCGCACAACACGGGGTGGAGAGACCCAGTACTTC. Protein product: CATSDLPRTTRGGETQYF.

The chain is built from TRBV6-6 and TRBJ1-2; D might be TRBD1 (6 bases). CDR3 length: 14 residues. Looked up from germline, CDR1 is MNHNY and CDR2 is SVGAGI (reference sequence). Trimming left V 3 bases short and J 5 bases short, with 13 bases between. CDR3 sequence (DNA): TGTGCCAGCAGTTATCTTCCAGGGGAGTATGGCTACACCTTC. Amino acid sequence: CASSYLPGEYGYTF.

The chain employs TRBV7-8 and TRBJ2-5, with 9 bases matching TRBD2. CDR1 is SGHVS and CDR2 is FQNEAQ in the germline V gene. Trimming cost V 0 bases and J 5 bases; bases outside gene matches: 4. This CDR3 comprises 15 residues. The CDR3 DNA is TGTGCCAGCAGCTTAGCGGGACTAGCTGGTGAGACCCAGTACTTC. It is translated as CASSLAGLAGETQYF.

The chain links TRBV3-1 to TRBJ1-5; TRBD1 agrees at 9 bases. Germline loops: CDR1 LGHDT, CDR2 YNNKEL (reference sequence). V dropped 0 bases and J dropped 7; count of bases not matched to a gene: 10. This CDR3 region has 17 residues. CDR3 DNA sequence: TGTGCCAGCAGCCAAGACGACCCGGGACAGGGAGGGCAGCCCCAGCATTTT. Its translation is CASSQDDPGQGGQPQHF.

J is TRBJ2-3 and V is TRBV27; TRBD2 agrees at 7 bases. This CDR3 spans 13 amino acids. Trimming removed 7 bases from V and 5 bases from J; junction bases left unmatched: 6. Per germline, CDR1 MNHEY and CDR2 SMNVEV (reference sequence). Here the CDR3 reads CASKRGGVDTQYF. The DNA for the CDR3 is TGTGCCAGCAAGCGGGGTGGGGTAGATACGCAGTATTTT.

On this clonotype: Sequence at one end of the junction differs from germline and may be a read error. The V gene is TRBV9, the J gene TRBJ2-7; TRBD2 agrees at 10 bases. Germline CDR1 reads SGDLS; CDR2 reads YYNGEE. The CDR3 is made up of 15 amino acids. The DNA for the CDR3 is TGTGCCAGCAGAGTAGGGTCTAGCGGGAGACAGGAGCAGTACTTC. Its protein product is CASRVGSSGRQEQYF. The variable domain in full, completed from reference TRBV9 and TRBJ2-7, reads DSGVTQTPKHLITATGQRVTLRCSPRSGDLSVYWYQQSLDQGLQFLIQYYNGEERAKGNILERFSAQQFPDLHSELNLSSLELGDSALYFCASRVGSSGRQEQYFGPGTRLTVT.

The rearrangement uses TRBV3-1 and TRBJ2-7, with 8 bases fitting TRBD2. Germline CDR1 and CDR2: LGHDT and YNNKEL (reference sequence). V trimming: 2 bases; J trimming: 3 bases; junction bases outside the gene matches: 9. CDR3 length equals 16 residues. CDR3 residues: CASSQLGGAAFYEQYF. The CDR3 nucleotides are TGTGCCAGCAGCCAACTCGGGGGGGCGGCTTTCTACGAGCAGTACTTC.

The chain has TRBV20-1 and TRBJ1-2; D is ambiguous. V was pared by 3 bases and J by 0 bases, with 17 bases between. In germline, CDR1 is DFQATT, CDR2 SNEGSKA (reference sequence). This CDR3 has 16 residues. CDR3 protein: CSARVSLKLPNYGYTF. CDR3 DNA: TGCAGTGCTAGGGTCAGTTTAAAGCTACCTAACTATGGCTACACCTTC.

The chain uses TRBV28 and TRBJ1-5, with 9 bases aligning to TRBD1. The CDR3 has 16 amino acids. The germline gives CDR1 MDHEN, CDR2 SYDVKM. With 5 bases clipped from V and 6 bases from J, the junction kept 11 bases outside the gene matches. CDR3 residues: CASSPQTGGAFQPQHF. The CDR3 DNA sequence: TGTGCCAGCAGTCCCCAAACAGGGGGCGCGTTTCAGCCCCAGCATTTT.

This chain uses TRBV12-3 or TRBV12-4 with TRBJ1-4, with D perhaps TRBD1 (5 bases). The CDR3 is made up of 17 amino acids. The ends were cut back, 1 base at V and 5 bases at J, with 17 bases in the middle. The CDR3 nucleotides read TGTGCCAGCAGTTTAGAGCCCCCCGGCGGGGCGAATGAAAAACTGTTTTTT. Its protein is CASSLEPPGGANEKLFF.

The V and J genes are TRBV12-3 or TRBV12-4 and TRBJ2-3; 14 positions match TRBD2. The CDR3 is 15 amino acids. With 4 bases clipped from V and 10 bases from J, the junction kept 7 bases outside the gene matches. CDR3 amino acids: CASSYAGTSGSAQYF. The CDR3, as DNA: TGTGCCAGCAGTTACGCCGGGACTAGCGGGAGCGCGCAGTATTTT.

The V and J genes are TRBV7-2 and TRBJ2-7; D call uncertain. The CDR3 has 11 residues. Germline-derived CDR1 and CDR2 are SGHTA and FQGNSA. Trimming cost V 1 base and J 6 bases, with 4 bases left between them. CDR3: CASSLEVEQYF. The CDR3, as DNA: TGTGCCAGCAGCTTAGAGGTCGAGCAGTACTTC. The whole variable domain, remainder taken from reference TRBV7-2 and TRBJ2-7, is GAGVSQSPSNKVTEKGKDVELRCDPISGHTALYWYRQSLGQGLEFLIYFQGNSAPDKSGLPSDRFSAERTGGSVSTLTIQRTQQEDSAVYLCASSLEVEQYFGPGTRLTVT.

The CDR3: CASSPQASYEQYF. As DNA, the CDR3 is TGTGCCAGCAGCCCCCAGGCCTCCTACGAGCAGTACTTC. The chain couples TRBV7-9 to TRBJ2-7; the D is unclear. The germline CDR1 and CDR2 sequences are SEHNR and FQNEAQ (reference sequence). Trimming took 5 bases from V and 0 from J, leaving 8 bases between them. CDR3 size: 13 residues.

This rearrangement joins TRBV9 to TRBJ2-1, with TRBD1 as a possible D gene (5 bases). The CDR3 length is 16 residues. The germline V and J ends were trimmed by 2 bases and 2 bases, with 14 bases remaining between them. CDR1 is SGDLS, CDR2 YYNGEE, per germline. The CDR3 protein is CASSVIGQVPYNEQFF. In nucleotides, the CDR3 is TGTGCCAGCAGCGTGATCGGACAAGTCCCCTACAATGAGCAGTTCTTC. Drawing the rest from reference TRBV9 and TRBJ2-1, the complete variable domain is DSGVTQTPKHLITATGQRVTLRCSPRSGDLSVYWYQQSLDQGLQFLIQYYNGEERAKGNILERFSAQQFPDLHSELNLSSLELGDSALYFCASSVIGQVPYNEQFFGPGTRLTVL.

The chain joins TRBV3-1 to TRBJ2-1; 8 bases map to TRBD1. CDR3 length: 16 amino acids. The V segment lost 2 bases and the J segment 4 bases; nucleotides outside the gene matches: 7. Germline CDR1 is LGHDT and CDR2 is YNNKEL (reference sequence). CDR3 sequence reads: CASSQSATGDYNEQFF. For the CDR3, the DNA is TGTGCCAGCAGCCAATCCGCGACAGGGGATTACAATGAGCAGTTCTTC.

This chain connects TRBV4-3 to TRBJ2-7; possibly TRBD1 or TRBD2 for D (5 bases each). Trimming took 4 bases from V and 1 from J, leaving 17 bases between them. This CDR3 comprises 16 residues. CDR1 is LGHNA and CDR2 is YSLEER in the germline V gene. Here the CDR3 reads CASSPGAPGGSYEQYF. CDR3 DNA sequence: TGCGCCAGCAGCCCCGGGGCGCCCGGCGGGTCCTACGAGCAGTACTTC.

V usage is TRBV5-1 and J usage is TRBJ2-1, with 12 bases identical to TRBD2. This CDR3 region has 19 residues. J was trimmed by 7 bases and V by 1 base; bases with no gene match: 15. Per germline, CDR1 SGHRS and CDR2 YFSETQ. The CDR3 region is CASSLTPTSGGSPWNEQFF. In nucleotides, the CDR3 is TGCGCCAGCAGCTTGACGCCGACTAGCGGGGGCTCCCCATGGAATGAGCAGTTCTTC.

The chain has TRBV30 and TRBJ2-5; TRBD2 matches 7 bases. The V segment lost 5 bases and the J segment 2 bases; nucleotides outside the gene matches: 8. The CDR3 is made up of 14 amino acids. From germline, CDR1 is GTSNPN and CDR2 SVGIG (reference sequence). The CDR3 region has the DNA TGTGCCTGGTCCGCGGGAGTGGGGCAAGAGACCCAGTACTTC. Translated, it gives CAWSAGVGQETQYF.

The chain carries TRBV27 and TRBJ1-5; 11 bases map to TRBD1. The germline V gene encodes CDR1 MNHEY and CDR2 SMNVEV (reference sequence). J gave up 0 bases and V 2 bases, and 15 bases lay outside the gene matches. The CDR3 is made up of 21 amino acids. Here the CDR3 DNA reads TGTGCCAGCAGTTTAAGAGCCCGGGACAGGGGGTTGGGGTATAGCAATCAGCCCCAGCATTTT. Protein: CASSLRARDRGLGYSNQPQHF.

The rearrangement uses TRBV7-9 and TRBJ2-1; the match to TRBD2 covers 11 bases. V lost 3 bases to trimming and J lost 6 bases; unmatched junction nucleotides: 7. The CDR3 runs 16 residues. Germline CDR1 reads SEHNR; CDR2 reads FQNEAQ (reference sequence). The CDR3 DNA reads as TGTGCCAGCAGCTTTGTAGCGGGAGGGGCCTTCAATGAGCAGTTCTTC. Translating it yields CASSFVAGGAFNEQFF. The variable domain in full, with the rest retrieved from reference TRBV7-9 and TRBJ2-1, is DTGVSQNPRHKITKRGQNVTFRCDPISEHNRLYWYRQTLGQGPEFLTYFQNEAQLEKSRLLSDRFSAERPKGSFSTLEIQRTEQGDSAMYLCASSFVAGGAFNEQFFGPGTRLTVL.

This clonotype was seen just once. The chain employs TRBV4-2 and TRBJ2-2; D gene ambiguous. In germline, CDR1 is LGHNA, CDR2 YNFKEQ. V was trimmed by 0 bases and J by 7 bases, leaving 3 bases between them. This CDR3 contains 12 residues. CDR3 nucleotide sequence: TGTGCCAGCAGCCAAGACTTCGGGGAGCTGTTTTTT. Protein sequence: CASSQDFGELFF.

The chain combines TRBV20-1 with TRBJ2-3; 9 bases are a match to TRBD2. J gave up 2 bases and V 0 bases, and 6 bases lay outside the gene matches. The germline gives CDR1 DFQATT, CDR2 SNEGSKA (reference sequence). This CDR3 region has 16 residues. The CDR3: CSARDLAGAHTDTQYF. The CDR3, as DNA: TGCAGTGCTAGAGATTTAGCGGGGGCGCACACAGATACGCAGTATTTT.

V is TRBV7-9 and J is TRBJ2-5; 9 bases are a match to TRBD2. Per germline, CDR1 SEHNR and CDR2 FQNEAQ (reference sequence). This CDR3 spans 17 amino acids. V lost 7 bases and J lost 5; bases outside the gene matches: 17. Here the CDR3 reads CASTDSNIAGVDETQYF. The CDR3 DNA reads TGTGCCAGCACCGATAGCAATATAGCGGGAGTCGATGAGACCCAGTACTTC. Filled out from reference TRBV7-9 and TRBJ2-5, the complete variable domain reads DTGVSQNPRHKITKRGQNVTFRCDPISEHNRLYWYRQTLGQGPEFLTYFQNEAQLEKSRLLSDRFSAERPKGSFSTLEIQRTEQGDSAMYLCASTDSNIAGVDETQYFGPGTRLLVL.

The genes are TRBV3-1 and TRBJ2-7; D tentatively fits TRBD1 or TRBD2 (5 bases each). Germline V gives CDR1 LGHDT, CDR2 YNNKEL (reference sequence). This CDR3 comprises 13 residues. V was clipped by 0 bases and J by 4 bases, with 7 bases between them. CDR3 nucleotides: TGTGCCAGCAGCCAAGAATGGGGGTACGAGCAGTACTTC. Translated: CASSQEWGYEQYF.

V usage is TRBV20-1 and J usage is TRBJ2-5; D is unclear. V was clipped by 0 bases and J by 1 base, with 9 bases between them. CDR1 and CDR2 (germline): DFQATT, SNEGSKA (reference sequence). The CDR3 sequence is 14 residues long. CDR3: CSARDRAPQETQYF. In DNA, the CDR3 is TGCAGTGCTAGAGATCGAGCGCCCCAAGAGACCCAGTACTTC.